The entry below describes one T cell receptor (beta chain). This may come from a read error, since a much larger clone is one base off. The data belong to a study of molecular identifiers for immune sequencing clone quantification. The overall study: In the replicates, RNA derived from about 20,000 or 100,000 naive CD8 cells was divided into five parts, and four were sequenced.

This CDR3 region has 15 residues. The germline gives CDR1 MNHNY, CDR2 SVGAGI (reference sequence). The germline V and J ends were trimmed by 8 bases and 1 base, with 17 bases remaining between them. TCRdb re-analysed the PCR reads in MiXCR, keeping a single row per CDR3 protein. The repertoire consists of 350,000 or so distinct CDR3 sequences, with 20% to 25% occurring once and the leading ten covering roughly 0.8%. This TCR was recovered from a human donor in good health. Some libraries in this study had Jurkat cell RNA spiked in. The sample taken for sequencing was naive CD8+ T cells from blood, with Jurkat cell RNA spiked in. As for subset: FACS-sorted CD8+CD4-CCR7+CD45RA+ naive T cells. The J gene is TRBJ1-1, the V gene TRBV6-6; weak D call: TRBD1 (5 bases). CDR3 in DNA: TGTGCCAGCCCAATCGCTCCCGGACAGAACACTGAAGCTTTCTTT. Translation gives CASPIAPGQNTEAFF.